This section outlines one TCR beta chain sequence together with its context. Germline V lookup: CDR1 MNHEY, CDR2 SVGAGI. The CDR3 is 15 residues long. J was trimmed by 3 bases and V by 7 bases; bases with no gene match: 11. The sample originates from a study of blood T cell repertoires in COVID-19. Study-level information: Sample material is recorded as cDNA or gDNA derived from T cells, B-cell-depleted T cells, or PBMCs.

Sequenced by immunoSEQ multiplex PCR; TCRdb stores in-frame clones only, minus some. This sample has around 100,000 clones, with approximately 90% found just once. The source is a man between 50 and 59 years old with acute or convalescent COVID-19. The sequenced material came from peripheral blood. This rearrangement joins TRBV6-5 to TRBJ1-2; TRBD1 agrees at 7 bases. The CDR3 region is CASISWRGLDYGYTF. Here the CDR3 DNA reads TGTGCCAGCATTTCATGGAGGGGGCTCGACTATGGCTACACCTTC.